The source of this T cell receptor beta chain is a study of shared clonotypes between healthy human individuals. The overall study: The study enrolled a couple of women and three men aged 18 to 49. Study-wide results and caveats: Relative to memory subsets, naive subsets generally showed larger estimated richness.

V lost 2 bases and J lost 6, with 11 bases in between. There are 13 residues in the CDR3. The germline V gene encodes CDR1 SQVTM and CDR2 ANQGSEA. Comments on this clone: What it recognizes is unknown.

Profiling relied on immunoSEQ multiplex PCR, and the TCRdb table lists in-frame clones only, not all of them. The table has some 500,000 clones, around 96% seen once; the top ten hold 0.05% to 0.07%. This TCR came from a woman younger than 45 in good health. V usage is TRBV29-1 and J usage is TRBJ2-1, with a tentative D call TRBD1 (6 bases). Sequencing was performed on naive CD4+ T cells sorted from blood. Subset denoted: CD45RA+ positively selected. The CDR3 sequence is CSVERGSGNEQFF. The CDR3 nucleotides are TGCAGCGTTGAAAGGGGGAGCGGCAATGAGCAGTTCTTC.